Listed here are 7 T cell receptor beta chains from one sample, sequenced in a study of cytomegalovirus exposure and HLA in healthy donors. Primers for the PCR totalled 60 Vbeta and 13 Jbeta. Method: immunoSEQ multiplex PCR; TCRdb's copy keeps in-frame clones and lacks some. The table has around 130,000 clones, 75% to 85% seen once. Sequenced input: PBMCs. All receptors derive from a girl aged 2 to 9 in good health and CMV-seronegative.

The rearrangement joins TRBV13 to TRBJ2-1; 13 nucleotides align to TRBD2. Germline V gene lookup returns CDR1 PRHDT and CDR2 FYEKMQ (reference sequence). V lost 4 bases, J lost 10 bases, and 10 bases stayed unmatched. This CDR3 region has 16 residues. CDR3 sequence (DNA): TGTGCCAGCAGCTATCCCGGGACTAGCGGGGCTAGAGAGCAGTTCTTC. Translation gives CASSYPGTSGAREQFF. Full variable domain (rest looked up from reference TRBV13 and TRBJ2-1): AAGVIQSPRHLIKEKRETATLKCYPIPRHDTVYWYQQGPGQDPQFLISFYEKMQSDKGSIPDRFSAQQFSDYHSELNMSSLELGDSALYFCASSYPGTSGAREQFFGPGTRLTVL.

This clone was seen more than once but under ten times. This chain links TRBV9 with TRBJ2-1; 7 bases map to TRBD2. Germline CDR1 SGDLS, CDR2 YYNGEE. The CDR3 loop spans 16 amino acids. Germline trimming cut 2 bases from V and 4 bases from J; bases unmatched to any gene: 9. CDR3 bases: TGTGCCAGCAGCGTGGAGTGGGGGGGGACGTACAATGAGCAGTTCTTC. Protein: CASSVEWGGTYNEQFF.

V usage is TRBV30 and J usage is TRBJ1-1, with 9 bases fitting TRBD1. Germline V gives CDR1 GTSNPN, CDR2 SVGIG (reference sequence). After removal of 7 bases from V and 6 bases from J, the junction contained 9 bases not matched to a gene. The CDR3 totals 13 residues. CDR3 DNA: TGTGCCTCCCGGGACAGGGTTCTAGCTGAAGCTTTCTTT. Its translation is CASRDRVLAEAFF.

The chain carries TRBV4-2 and TRBJ2-3; no clear D. Trimming left V 1 base short and J 5 bases short, with 7 bases between. Per the germline V gene, CDR1 is LGHNA and CDR2 is YNFKEQ. CDR3 size: 13 residues. CDR3 sequence reads: CASSQGRVDTQYF. For the CDR3, the DNA is TGTGCCAGCAGCCAAGGCCGGGTAGATACGCAGTATTTT.

This chain links TRBV27 with TRBJ2-7, with 11 bases identical to TRBD1. V dropped 5 bases and J dropped 6; count of bases not matched to a gene: 6. CDR3 length: 14 amino acids. CDR1 and CDR2 from the germline V gene are MNHEY and SMNVEV (reference sequence). The CDR3 nucleotides are TGTGCCAGCAGTGTGGGGACAGGGGGTCGCGAGCAGTACTTC. Translating gives CASSVGTGGREQYF.

This clone was seen just once. This chain joins TRBV9 and TRBJ2-7, with D maybe TRBD2 (6 bases). Trimming took off 0 bases at V and 2 bases at J, with 12 bases between the two ends. CDR1 and CDR2 (germline): SGDLS, YYNGEE. There are 15 residues in the CDR3. CDR3 DNA: TGTGCCAGCAGCGTAGGGGAGGCTGGCACCTACGAGCAGTACTTC. Its protein is CASSVGEAGTYEQYF.

This chain joins TRBV6-5 and TRBJ2-1, with D unclear. The V gene's germline CDR1 is MNHEY and CDR2 SVGAGI. V lost 10 bases and J 10 bases, leaving 14 bases between the germline ends. CDR3 length equals 11 residues. The CDR3 DNA reads as TGTGCCACTGAGGATAGACTGGAGCAGTTCTTC. Its protein is CATEDRLEQFF.